The clone carrying this T cell receptor (beta chain) was seen a few times. Its target is unknown. This record belongs to a study of T cells after yellow fever vaccination. Looking at the study overall: The authors prepared low-cell-number fractions using SMART-Seq v4 Ultra Low Input.

Trimming at V came to 6 bases and at J to 4 bases, leaving 4 bases not matched to a gene. CDR3 length: 13 residues. Germline V lookup: CDR1 SQVTM, CDR2 ANQGSEA. In making TCR cDNA, 5'RACE template switching added a universal primer site and UMIs to it. MiXCR, applied by TCRdb to the 5' RACE reads, yields one record per CDR3 protein. The table has some 600,000 distinct CDR3 sequences, roughly a sixth seen once; the top ten hold 17%. Overall study findings and caveats: Most clones from primary vaccination resurfaced after the booster (approximately 95% CD4, around 91% CD8). A faster peak, day 5 versus 15, was reached by the weaker secondary response.

The starting material was PBMCs, obtained 4 to 5 days after the first yellow fever vaccination. This TCR was sampled from a young man who received the YFV17D yellow fever vaccine. The genes are TRBV29-1 and TRBJ2-2; 8 bases are shared with TRBD1. This CDR3 is CSVGGQGTGELFF. The CDR3 region has the DNA TGCAGCGTCGGAGGACAGGGCACCGGGGAGCTGTTTTTT.